These 26 T cell receptor beta chains were sequenced from one sample in a study of T cell changes during pregnancy in multiple sclerosis. Data came from immunoSEQ multiplex PCR; TCRdb stores just in-frame clones and leaves some out. The sample consists of under 75,000 clones, over 85% of them appearing once. This specimen was CD8+ T cells from peripheral blood mononuclear cells, taken in the second trimester of pregnancy. The source is a female donor with multiple sclerosis, enrolled in a pregnancy study.

This clone was counted once. The chain has TRBV2 and TRBJ2-7, with TRBD2 matching 14 bases. The ends lost 7 bases at V and 3 bases at J; junction bases unmatched: 2. This CDR3 spans 14 amino acids. From germline, CDR1 is SNHLY and CDR2 FYNNEI. CDR3 region: CASTGTSGSYEQYF. The DNA for the CDR3 is TGTGCCAGCACCGGGACTAGCGGGAGCTACGAGCAGTACTTC.

This chain connects TRBV11-2 to TRBJ1-1, with TRBD1 as a possible D gene (5 bases). Germline V gene sequence: CDR1 SGHAT, CDR2 FQNNGV. CDR3 length: 15 residues. V was shortened by 1 base and J by 1 base, with 10 bases between the two germline ends. The CDR3 here is CASSLGGGANTEAFF. The CDR3 region has the DNA TGTGCCAGCAGCTTAGGAGGAGGGGCGAACACTGAAGCTTTCTTT. The full variable domain, with the rest looked up from reference TRBV11-2 and TRBJ1-1, is EAGVAQSPRYKIIEKRQSVAFWCNPISGHATLYWYQQILGQGPKLLIQFQNNGVVDDSQLPKDRFSAERLKGVDSTLKIQPAKLEDSAVYLCASSLGGGANTEAFFGQGTRLTVV.

This clone was found a few times. This rearrangement joins TRBV19 to TRBJ1-1, with 8 bases lining up with TRBD1. The CDR3 has 12 amino acids. Germline lookup yields CDR1 LNHDA and CDR2 SQIVND (reference sequence). With V trimmed by 6 bases and J by 7 bases, 4 bases remained unmatched. The CDR3: CASRGQGLEAFF. The CDR3 nucleotides are TGTGCCAGTAGAGGACAGGGCCTTGAAGCTTTCTTT.

The rearrangement uses TRBV5-1 and TRBJ2-7, with D hard to call. Germline values: CDR1 SGHRS, CDR2 YFSETQ. The CDR3 has 14 residues. Trimming pared 4 bases from V and 2 bases from J, leaving 13 bases between. The CDR3 sequence: CASSPDSGTYEQYF. CDR3 in DNA: TGCGCCAGCAGCCCAGACTCCGGAACCTACGAGCAGTACTTC.

This clone was observed a single time. V is TRBV28 and J is TRBJ2-3; 10 nucleotides match TRBD1. Germline V gene lookup returns CDR1 MDHEN and CDR2 SYDVKM. The length of the CDR3 is 18 residues. V lost 3 bases, J lost 2 bases, and 11 bases stayed unmatched. The CDR3 DNA is TGTGCCAGCAGTTTGGCCCTTAGAGGACAGGGGGACACAGATACGCAGTATTTT. This codes for CASSLALRGQGDTDTQYF.

A remark on this clone: Mismatch with germline at one junction end may stem from a read error. The chain joins TRBV2 to TRBJ2-7; D remains unclear. This CDR3 contains 10 residues. Germline V lookup: CDR1 SNHLY, CDR2 FYNNEI. DNA of the CDR3: TGTGCCAGCAGTGGGTCAGTGATGTGCTTC. Residues: CASSGSVMCF.

This chain links TRBV15 with TRBJ1-2, with 10 bases lining up with TRBD1. CDR1 and CDR2 from the germline V gene are LNHNV and YYDKDF (reference sequence). Losses at the gene ends were 0 bases for V and 4 bases for J; bases not matched to a gene: 8. The CDR3 runs to 17 residues. The DNA of the CDR3 is TGTGCCACCAGCAGAGATGGACAGGGGGGAGTGGGCTATGGCTACACCTTC. It codes for CATSRDGQGGVGYGYTF.

This sequence joins TRBV4-2 and TRBJ2-7, with a possible D match to TRBD2 (6 bases). There are 16 residues in the CDR3. Germline loops: CDR1 LGHNA, CDR2 YNFKEQ. Trimming cost V 0 bases and J 2 bases, with 14 bases left between them. In DNA, the CDR3 is TGTGCCAGCAGCCAAGATAGGGGAGGCTCCGCCTACGAGCAGTACTTC. This translates into CASSQDRGGSAYEQYF.

The rearrangement joins TRBV5-4 to TRBJ1-2; D perhaps matches TRBD1 (6 bases). CDR1 SGHNT and CDR2 YYREEE come from the germline V gene (reference sequence). V lost 1 base to trimming and J lost 6 bases, with 16 bases between them. This CDR3 has 15 amino acids. The CDR3 coding sequence is TGTGCCAGCAGCTTGTTTACTGTCGCAGGGGATGGCTACACCTTC. It encodes CASSLFTVAGDGYTF. Using reference TRBV5-4 and TRBJ1-2 for the parts outside the CDR3, the full variable domain is ETGVTQSPTHLIKTRGQQVTLRCSSQSGHNTVSWYQQALGQGPQFIFQYYREEENGRGNFPPRFSGLQFPNYSSELNVNALELDDSALYLCASSLFTVAGDGYTFGSGTRLTVV.

This chain connects TRBV4-1 to TRBJ2-7; TRBD1 matches at 7 bases. Germline lookup yields CDR1 MGHRA and CDR2 YSYEKL. The CDR3 extends over 13 amino acids. The trim removed 4 bases at V and 2 bases at J, leaving 2 bases unmatched. The CDR3 here is CASSPDRPYEQYF. The CDR3 region has the DNA TGCGCCAGCAGCCCGGACAGGCCCTACGAGCAGTACTTC.

The chain joins TRBV7-6 to TRBJ2-2; the D gene is possibly TRBD1 (6 bases). This CDR3 is 16 amino acids long. Between the trimmed V and J ends, which lost 7 bases and 1 base, there was a span of 16 bases. The germline V gene encodes CDR1 SGHVS and CDR2 FNYEAQ. The CDR3 DNA sequence: TGTGCCAGCATCCCCATTGCAGGGGAGAACACCGGGGAGCTGTTTTTT. It specifies CASIPIAGENTGELFF.

This clone has a handful of counts. The chain recombines TRBV9 with TRBJ2-6; a weak D match, TRBD2 (6 bases). This CDR3 has 17 amino acids. V was pared by 4 bases and J by 0 bases, with 14 bases between. Germline V lookup: CDR1 SGDLS, CDR2 YYNGEE. CDR3 bases: TGTGCCAGCAGCTTCGGGACTGACCCCTCTGGGGCCAACGTCCTGACTTTC. It yields the protein CASSFGTDPSGANVLTF.

The chain recombines TRBV11-2 with TRBJ1-1; 12 bases fit TRBD1. Germline CDR1 is SGHAT and CDR2 is FQNNGV. The V segment lost 0 bases and the J segment 3 bases; nucleotides outside the gene matches: 11. This CDR3 comprises 19 residues. The CDR3 DNA follows: TGTGCCAGCAGCTTAGATTTATTAGGGACAGGGGGCCAGGACACTGAAGCTTTCTTT. Protein sequence: CASSLDLLGTGGQDTEAFF. Full variable domain (remainder filled in from reference TRBV11-2 and TRBJ1-1): EAGVAQSPRYKIIEKRQSVAFWCNPISGHATLYWYQQILGQGPKLLIQFQNNGVVDDSQLPKDRFSAERLKGVDSTLKIQPAKLEDSAVYLCASSLDLLGTGGQDTEAFFGQGTRLTVV.

The chain recombines TRBV6-5 with TRBJ1-4; 9 nucleotides match TRBD1. The germline CDR1 and CDR2 sequences are MNHEY and SVGAGI. CDR3 size: 15 residues. The J segment lost 8 bases and the V segment lost 5 bases, leaving 9 bases of the junction unmatched. CDR3 amino acids: CASSRSTGGKEKLFF. The CDR3 DNA follows: TGTGCCAGCAGTCGTTCCACAGGGGGCAAAGAAAAACTGTTTTTT.

The rearrangement uses TRBV11-2 and TRBJ2-7, with 9 bases identical to TRBD2. Germline lookup yields CDR1 SGHAT and CDR2 FQNNGV. The CDR3 is 11 amino acids. V was clipped by 5 bases and J by 11 bases; unmatched bases: 4. DNA for the CDR3: TGTGCCAGCAGCCCAGGACTAGCGAAGTACTTC. Protein product: CASSPGLAKYF.

The chain carries TRBV7-8 and TRBJ1-3; D is unclear. CDR1 is SGHVS, CDR2 FQNEAQ, per germline. V lost 3 bases and J lost 0, with 6 bases in between. CDR3 length: 14 residues. The CDR3 protein is CASSFSNSGNTIYF. The CDR3 DNA follows: TGTGCCAGCAGCTTTTCTAACTCTGGAAACACCATATATTTT.

The chain links TRBV7-2 to TRBJ2-1, with D perhaps matching TRBD2 (5 bases). The CDR3 spans 15 residues. Per germline, CDR1 SGHTA and CDR2 FQGNSA. V shed 3 bases and J shed 0 bases, with 9 bases lying between them. The DNA of the CDR3 is TGTGCCAGCAGCTTCGCAACTAGCTCCTACAATGAGCAGTTCTTC. Residues: CASSFATSSYNEQFF.

The rearrangement joins TRBV10-3 to TRBJ2-7; 10 bases align to TRBD1. The germline CDR1 and CDR2 sequences are ENHRY and SYGVKD. The J segment lost 4 bases and the V segment lost 0 bases, leaving 6 bases of the junction unmatched. The CDR3 sequence is 16 residues long. The DNA of the CDR3 is TGTGCCATCAGTGAGTCTCCGGGACAGGGGTTGTACGAGCAGTACTTC. It is translated as CAISESPGQGLYEQYF.

The rearrangement joins TRBV5-6 to TRBJ2-1; 8 bases are a match to TRBD1. The CDR3 runs 12 residues. Germline-derived CDR1 and CDR2 are SGHDT and YYEEEE. The junction had 2 bases not matched to a gene; V was cut back by 3 bases and J by 9 bases. Here the CDR3 reads CASSSQGAEQFF. The CDR3 DNA follows: TGTGCCAGCAGCTCGCAGGGGGCTGAGCAGTTCTTC. The full variable domain, in which reference TRBV5-6 and TRBJ2-1 provide the parts outside the CDR3, is DAGVTQSPTHLIKTRGQQVTLRCSPKSGHDTVSWYQQALGQGPQFIFQYYEEEERQRGNFPDRFSGHQFPNYSSELNVNALLLGDSALYLCASSSQGAEQFFGPGTRLTVL.

The V and J genes are TRBV11-2 and TRBJ2-7; TRBD2 matches at 7 bases. The V and J ends lost 3 bases and 4 bases, in that order; junction bases with no gene match: 3. Germline V CDR1 and CDR2: SGHAT, FQNNGV. The CDR3 runs 13 residues. The CDR3 DNA is TGTGCCAGCAGCTTTGGGGGGGGATACGAGCAGTACTTC. Protein product: CASSFGGGYEQYF. Full variable domain (rest looked up from reference TRBV11-2 and TRBJ2-7): EAGVAQSPRYKIIEKRQSVAFWCNPISGHATLYWYQQILGQGPKLLIQFQNNGVVDDSQLPKDRFSAERLKGVDSTLKIQPAKLEDSAVYLCASSFGGGYEQYFGPGTRLTVT.

This chain links TRBV7-9 with TRBJ2-3; 11 nucleotides align to TRBD2. Trimming took 5 bases from V and 0 from J; bases not matched to a gene: 7. The CDR3 totals 17 residues. In germline, CDR1 is SEHNR, CDR2 FQNEAQ (reference sequence). The DNA for the CDR3 is TGTGCCAGCAGCCTACAGACTAGCGGGGCTAGCACAGATACGCAGTATTTT. Translation: CASSLQTSGASTDTQYF.

This chain links TRBV7-2 with TRBJ2-3, with 11 positions matching TRBD2. V was clipped by 2 bases and J by 4 bases; unmatched bases: 8. From germline, CDR1 is SGHTA and CDR2 FQGNSA. This CDR3 spans 17 amino acids. The CDR3, as DNA: TGTGCCAGCAGCTTAAGGCTAGCGGGAGGTTCGGCAGATACGCAGTATTTT. Its protein product is CASSLRLAGGSADTQYF.

V is TRBV14 and J is TRBJ2-1; D is possibly TRBD2 (6 bases). Trimming pared 2 bases from V and 5 bases from J, leaving 13 bases between. The CDR3 consists of 15 residues. Looked up from germline, CDR1 is SGHDN and CDR2 is FVKESK. DNA of the CDR3: TGTGCCAGCAGCCAATTAGGGACTTCCGACAATGAGCAGTTCTTC. The encoded protein is CASSQLGTSDNEQFF.

Points on this clone: This CDR3 is also generated by other DNA sequences in the sample. CDR3 sequence reads: CASSSRDRAYNEQFF. Here the CDR3 DNA reads TGTGCCAGCAGTTCCCGGGACAGGGCCTACAATGAGCAGTTCTTC. This chain uses TRBV27 with TRBJ2-1, with 9 bases matching TRBD1. Germline V gene data show CDR1 as MNHEY and CDR2 as SMNVEV (reference sequence). This CDR3 region has 15 residues. V lost 4 bases and J lost 2; bases outside the gene matches: 3.

J is TRBJ2-2 and V is TRBV18; D not certain. Germline V gene sequence: CDR1 KGHSH, CDR2 LQKENI. This CDR3 spans 12 amino acids. The V end was cut by 3 bases, the J end by 7 bases, with 6 bases between. DNA for the CDR3: TGTGCCAGCTCACCCTCCAGCGGGGAGCTGTTTTTT. It translates to CASSPSSGELFF.

The V gene is TRBV14, the J gene TRBJ2-7, with D tentatively TRBD1 (6 bases). Trimming pared 4 bases from V and 3 bases from J, leaving 10 bases between. The CDR3 contains 13 residues. Germline V gene lookup returns CDR1 SGHDN and CDR2 FVKESK. The CDR3 region is CASSPNRVYEQYF. In nucleotides, the CDR3 is TGTGCCAGCAGCCCAAACAGGGTCTACGAGCAGTACTTC.